This T cell receptor beta chain appears in the sequencing data of a study of shared clonotypes between healthy human individuals. Regarding the study as a whole: The researchers took only blood, and tissue repertoires probably look different. Memory subsets generally showed lower estimated richness than naive subsets.

Repertoires were generated with immunoSEQ multiplex PCR, while TCRdb's copy carries only in-frame clones and drops some. The repertoire holds 2 million to 2.5 million clones, 93% seen once, with 0.39% in the top ten. Trimming cost V 2 bases and J 3 bases, with 8 bases left between them. Germline-derived CDR1 and CDR2 are MNHEY and SMNVEV (reference sequence). The CDR3 is 13 residues long. A remark on this clone: Its antigen is not identified. Distinct nucleotide sequences in the sample also encode this CDR3.

Both subsets, CD45RA+ naive and CD45RA-negative memory, were split from the CD4+ cells. The TCR was taken from a man aged 18-30 years in good health. Some clones in this sample may be carry-over from other donors' samples. The chain has TRBV27 and TRBJ2-7, with D perhaps TRBD1 (5 bases). The sequencing input was naive CD4+ T cells from PBMCs. Subset specified: CD45RA+ positively selected. The CDR3 DNA is TGTGCCAGCAGTTTAGACAGAGACTACGAGCAGTACTTC. Its translation is CASSLDRDYEQYF.